One and the same sample provided the 13 T cell receptor beta chains below, sequenced in a study of shared clonotypes between healthy human individuals (dated by TCRdb to the early 2020s). The method behind the library was the immunoSEQ multiplex PCR assay. In its TCRdb copy, this immuneACCESS table keeps in-frame sequences only and misses some clones. Where compared with another copy, unresolved V genes explain less than half of these, and the others have no known cause. This sample gives 490,000 or so clones in total; approximately 79% of them show up just once. The ten top clones hold about an eighth of the sample. The sequenced sample consisted of PBMCs. Receptor source: a woman aged 40-49 years in good health. Some clones in this sample may be carry-over from other donors' samples.

The genes are TRBV5-1 and TRBJ2-3, with 8 bases aligning to TRBD1. The CDR3 is made up of 15 amino acids. Germline lookup yields CDR1 SGHRS and CDR2 YFSETQ. V shed 5 bases and J 2 bases; nucleotides not matched to a gene: 7. In DNA form, the CDR3 reads TGCGCCAGCAGTATCAGGACAGGGCCCACAGATACGCAGTATTTT. Translated, it gives CASSIRTGPTDTQYF.

The chain has TRBV11-2 and TRBJ2-3; 14 bases are a match to TRBD2. CDR3 size: 15 residues. J was trimmed by 5 bases and V by 5 bases; bases with no gene match: 3. Germline V CDR1 and CDR2: SGHAT, FQNNGV. The CDR3 bases are TGTGCCAGCAGCACGACTAGCGGGAGGGGAGATACGCAGTATTTT. Translation gives CASSTTSGRGDTQYF.

The rearrangement links TRBV7-2 to TRBJ2-5; 11 bases are shared with TRBD2. CDR3 length: 15 residues. J lost 6 bases, V lost 2 bases, and 5 bases had no gene match. Germline CDR1 SGHTA, CDR2 FQGNSA. CDR3 sequence reads: CASSLTLAGVKTQYF. CDR3 bases: TGTGCCAGCAGCTTAACACTAGCGGGAGTTAAGACCCAGTACTTC.

V and J are TRBV2 and TRBJ1-6, with D perhaps matching TRBD1 (5 bases). The CDR3 has 14 amino acids. V lost 2 bases, J lost 7 bases, and 9 bases lay in between. Germline CDR1 reads SNHLY; CDR2 reads FYNNEI. The CDR3 spells CASSEQGRNSPLHF. The CDR3 nucleotides are TGTGCCAGCAGTGAACAGGGTAGGAATTCACCCCTCCACTTT.

This rearrangement joins TRBV27 to TRBJ2-7; possibly TRBD1 for D (6 bases). V lost 6 bases and J lost 9, with 24 bases in between. The CDR3 contains 15 residues. Germline V lookup: CDR1 MNHEY, CDR2 SMNVEV (reference sequence). The CDR3: CASSNTGRLTLSQYF. CDR3 in DNA: TGTGCCAGCAGCAATACAGGGCGTCTCACTCTCTCGCAGTACTTC.

The rearrangement uses TRBV4-3 and TRBJ2-3; D uncertain. CDR1 and CDR2 (germline): LGHNA, YSLEER. V was cut by 4 bases and J by 6 bases, with 14 bases left in between. This CDR3 region has 14 residues. The CDR3 coding sequence is TGCGCCAGCAGCCCCCAAACACCGCCTGATACGCAGTATTTT. Residues: CASSPQTPPDTQYF.

This clone showed up just once. The genes are TRBV27 and TRBJ2-7, with 7 bases matching TRBD2. V shed 4 bases, J shed 0 bases, and the junction held 6 bases outside the gene matches. The CDR3 runs 15 residues. Germline V gene data show CDR1 as MNHEY and CDR2 as SMNVEV (reference sequence). In DNA, the CDR3 is TGTGCCAGCAGTTCCCCTGGCGGGAGCTCCTACGAGCAGTACTTC. It translates to CASSSPGGSSYEQYF.

The chain couples TRBV11-2 to TRBJ2-1; TRBD1 aligns across 10 bases. Germline V CDR1 and CDR2: SGHAT, FQNNGV. The CDR3 length is 18 residues. V lost 1 base and J lost 2; bases outside the gene matches: 8. The DNA for the CDR3 is TGTGCCAGCAGCTTAGGACAGGGGGCCTTCTTTCCCTACAATGAGCAGTTCTTC. Residues: CASSLGQGAFFPYNEQFF.

The chain has TRBV7-9 and TRBJ2-1; D not resolved. Looked up from germline, CDR1 is SEHNR and CDR2 is FQNEAQ (reference sequence). V shed 5 bases and J shed 9 bases, with 14 bases lying between them. CDR3 size: 13 residues. CDR3 in amino acids: CASSPSTRVEQFF. The CDR3 coding sequence is TGTGCCAGCAGCCCGAGCACACGGGTTGAGCAGTTCTTC.

This chain uses TRBV7-3 with TRBJ1-1; D remains ambiguous. The CDR3 runs 13 residues. Germline V gives CDR1 SGHTA, CDR2 FQGTGA. V lost 2 bases, J lost 1 base, and 5 bases lay in between. As DNA, the CDR3 is TGTGCCAGCAGCTTAGGAAAGAACACTGAAGCTTTCTTT. It is translated as CASSLGKNTEAFF.

The CDR3 region is CASSSALYEQYF. In nucleotides, the CDR3 is TGTGCCAGCAGCTCCGCGCTCTACGAGCAGTACTTC. J is TRBJ2-7 and V is TRBV7-8, with unresolved D. With 4 bases removed from V and 3 bases from J, the gap between germline ends came to 7 bases. Germline V gives CDR1 SGHVS, CDR2 FQNEAQ. The CDR3 is 12 residues long.

The chain recombines TRBV27 with TRBJ2-3; 10 bases match TRBD2. The ends lost 2 bases at V and 0 bases at J; junction bases unmatched: 23. Germline V gene data show CDR1 as MNHEY and CDR2 as SMNVEV (reference sequence). The CDR3 spans 23 residues. CDR3 nucleotide sequence: TGTGCCAGCAGTTTAGGTGTTTGGGGGCGCGGGTCTAGCGGGAGAGGGAGCACAGATACGCAGTATTTT. Translation: CASSLGVWGRGSSGRGSTDTQYF.

The chain has TRBV5-4 and TRBJ2-7, with a weak D call TRBD2 (5 bases). V was cut by 5 bases and J by 5 bases, with 14 bases left in between. Germline V CDR1 and CDR2: SGHNT, YYREEE (reference sequence). The CDR3 has 13 amino acids. In nucleotides, the CDR3 is TGTGCCAGCAGTTGGAGGCCCCTAGACGAGCAGTACTTC. This translates into CASSWRPLDEQYF.